This is a list of T cell receptor beta chains from one sample in a study of T cells in Graves' hyperthyroidism and ophthalmopathy. TCRdb re-called the multiplex PCR reads with MiXCR, one entry per CDR3 protein. The sample shows 500,000 to 650,000 distinct CDR3 sequences, roughly 15% of them seen only once. Sequencing used blood. The receptors derive from a woman aged 45-60 years with Graves' ophthalmopathy. Both conserved end residues are part of each CDR3. A D gene is named only where the DNA matches it firmly. The listing skips clone size in some rows; elsewhere it reads once, few, many or a size class.

17	many	TRBD1	TRBJ2-5	TRBV7-2	CASSPRPGTGVEETQYF	TGTGCCAGCAGCCCACGCCCTGGGACAGGGGTAGAAGAGACCCAGTACTTC
14	few	.	TRBJ2-7	TRBV14	CASSQSGLIYEQYF	TGTGCCAGCAGCCAATCGGGACTGATCTACGAGCAGTACTTC
13	many	.	TRBJ2-7	TRBV5-1	CASSLENLYEQYF	TGCGCCAGCAGCTTGGAGAACCTCTACGAGCAGTACTTC
15	.	.	TRBJ1-5	TRBV6-1	CASSEEGEGAKPQHF	TGTGCCAGCAGTGAAGAGGGGGAGGGAGCGAAGCCCCAGCATTTT
12	many	.	TRBJ1-5	TRBV5-1	CASSLDGQPQHF	TGCGCCAGCAGCTTGGATGGTCAGCCCCAGCATTTT
17	many	.	TRBJ1-2	TRBV28	CASKSGGTPSALYGYTF	TGTGCCAGCAAATCGGGGGGGACCCCATCGGCCCTCTATGGCTACACCTTC
12	.	.	TRBJ2-1	TRBV6-2/TRBV6-3	CASSNPSNEQFF	TGTGCCAGCTCGAACCCCTCCAATGAGCAGTTCTTC
14	.	TRBD1	TRBJ2-3	TRBV6-1	CASSTGTGGDTQYF	TGTGCCAGCAGTACCGGGACAGGGGGAGATACGCAGTATTTT
14	.	.	TRBJ2-2	TRBV24-1	CATRDLGGTGELFF	TGTGCCACCAGGGACTTGGGGGGAACCGGGGAGCTGTTTTTT
15	many	TRBD2	TRBJ2-5	TRBV7-6	CASSLESGRAKTQYF	TGTGCCAGCAGCTTAGAGAGCGGGAGGGCAAAGACCCAGTACTTC
14	few	.	TRBJ1-5	TRBV27	CASSFSVGNQPQHF	TGTGCCAGCAGTTTTTCAGTCGGCAATCAGCCCCAGCATTTT
18	.	TRBD2	TRBJ2-7	TRBV6-1	CASSGELAGDKSRYEQYF	TGTGCCAGCAGTGGGGAACTAGCGGGAGACAAAAGTCGTTACGAGCAGTACTTC
16	few	TRBD2	TRBJ2-3	TRBV20-1	CSARLAGGSSTDTQYF	TGCAGTGCTAGACTAGCGGGAGGAAGTAGCACAGATACGCAGTATTTT
16	.	.	TRBJ2-5	TRBV6-6	CASGYSRQVVSETQYF	TGTGCCAGCGGTTACTCTAGACAGGTCGTCAGTGAGACCCAGTACTTC
14	many	.	TRBJ2-7	TRBV28	CASGRLRVDYEQYF	TGTGCCAGCGGTAGACTAAGGGTAGACTACGAGCAGTACTTC
16	.	.	TRBJ2-1	TRBV19	CASSKGSGQGYNEQFF	TGTGCCAGTAGTAAGGGCTCAGGGCAGGGGTACAATGAGCAGTTCTTC
16	many	TRBD1	TRBJ1-1	TRBV12-3/TRBV12-4	CASPIPTGGEGTEAFF	TGTGCCAGCCCCATTCCGACAGGGGGCGAGGGCACTGAAGCTTTCTTT
14	many	TRBD1	TRBJ1-4	TRBV18	CASSPGDSGEKLFF	TGTGCCAGCTCACCAGGGGACAGCGGTGAAAAACTGTTTTTT
15	few	TRBD1	TRBJ1-2	TRBV6-5	CASSYSDRGSYGYTF	TGTGCCAGCAGTTACTCTGACAGGGGGAGCTATGGCTACACCTTC
15	many	TRBD1	TRBJ1-2	TRBV5-4	CASRDRAQANYGYTF	TGTGCCAGTCGGGACAGGGCACAAGCTAACTATGGCTACACCTTC
13	few	.	TRBJ1-1	TRBV19	CASSKRGVTEAFF	TGTGCCAGTAGTAAGCGAGGGGTCACTGAAGCTTTCTTT
13	.	.	TRBJ1-6	TRBV27	CASRPDGGSPLHF	TGTGCCAGCAGGCCAGATGGGGGTTCACCCCTCCACTTT
14	.	TRBD1	TRBJ2-2	TRBV27	CASRRGQVPGELFF	TGTGCCAGCAGAAGGGGACAGGTCCCCGGGGAGCTGTTTTTT
12	few	.	TRBJ2-7	TRBV6-6	CASSYSRDEQYF	TGTGCCAGCAGTTACTCTAGAGACGAGCAGTACTTC
12	many	.	TRBJ2-3	TRBV28	CASRRGADTQYF	TGTGCCAGCCGTCGGGGCGCAGATACGCAGTATTTT
16	many	TRBD2	TRBJ2-1	TRBV20-1	CSAGVAGDFSYNEQFF	TGCAGTGCCGGGGTAGCGGGAGATTTTTCCTACAATGAGCAGTTCTTC
15	many	.	TRBJ1-1	TRBV28	CASSTPGPPNTEAFF	TGTGCCAGCAGCACCCCCGGGCCACCTAACACTGAAGCTTTCTTT
14	.	TRBD2	TRBJ2-7	TRBV2	CASSGLAGYNEQYF	TGTGCCAGCAGCGGACTAGCGGGATACAATGAGCAGTACTTC
13	.	.	TRBJ2-5	TRBV19	CASSMTRRETQYF	TGTGCCAGTAGTATGACACGGAGGGAGACCCAGTACTTC
16	few	.	TRBJ1-5	TRBV19	CASSRRGSRDNQPQHF	TGTGCCAGTAGTCGGCGGGGAAGTAGGGACAATCAGCCCCAGCATTTT
17	few	.	TRBJ1-6	TRBV6-2/TRBV6-3	CASSTQTQSSYNSPLHF	TGTGCCAGCAGTACTCAGACGCAGAGCTCCTATAATTCACCCCTCCACTTT
16	many	.	TRBJ2-1	TRBV20-1	CSARDSRRGFPNEQFF	TGCAGTGCTAGAGATTCTCGAAGGGGGTTCCCGAATGAGCAGTTCTTC
12	many	TRBD2	TRBJ2-1	TRBV20-1	CSAKRERNEQFF	TGCAGTGCTAAGCGGGAGAGGAATGAGCAGTTCTTC
17	few	.	TRBJ1-4	TRBV6-1	CASSPRVGFATNEKLFF	TGTGCCAGCAGCCCTAGGGTAGGATTTGCAACTAATGAAAAACTGTTTTTT
14	many	.	TRBJ1-2	TRBV2	CASRVQQGNYGYTF	TGTGCCAGCAGGGTTCAACAGGGTAACTATGGCTACACCTTC
17	many	TRBD1	TRBJ2-1	TRBV7-8	CASSPREGTVYADEQFF	TGTGCCAGCAGCCCTCGAGAGGGGACAGTTTATGCGGATGAGCAGTTCTTC
14	many	.	TRBJ2-5	TRBV27	CASSLFGIQETQYF	TGTGCCAGCAGTTTATTTGGTATCCAAGAGACCCAGTACTTC
15	.	TRBD1	TRBJ2-3	TRBV28	CASSSSEGASDTQYF	TGTGCCAGCAGTTCCTCTGAGGGGGCGTCAGATACGCAGTATTTT
16	few	TRBD1	TRBJ2-6	TRBV19	CASKGGRVDGANVLTF	TGTGCCAGTAAAGGGGGCAGGGTTGATGGGGCCAACGTCCTGACTTTC
12	many	TRBD1	TRBJ1-1	TRBV5-1	CASRVDRAEAFF	TGCGCCAGCAGGGTGGACAGGGCTGAAGCTTTCTTT
17	many	.	TRBJ2-2	TRBV11-3	CASSPGVWGHSTGELFF	TGTGCCAGCAGCCCTGGGGTTTGGGGGCATAGCACCGGGGAGCTGTTTTTT
17	.	TRBD1	TRBJ2-5	TRBV9	CASSPGTGPRYTETQYF	TGTGCCAGCAGCCCAGGGACAGGGCCGCGGTATACGGAGACCCAGTACTTC
17	many	.	TRBJ2-1	TRBV13	CASSPRGGGTIYNEQFF	TGTGCCAGCAGCCCCCGAGGAGGAGGAACGATATACAATGAGCAGTTCTTC